The next 20 T cell receptor beta chains were all read from a single sample in a study of blood T cell repertoires in COVID-19. Assay: immunoSEQ multiplex PCR; the TCRdb copy retains only in-frame clones and omits some. The table has under 350,000 clones, less than 90% seen once. The sample comprised peripheral blood. The receptors stem from a man aged 55-75 years who had recovered from COVID-19.

The V and J genes are TRBV5-1 and TRBJ1-5; D may be TRBD1 (6 bases). This CDR3 contains 18 residues. Trimming took 4 bases from V and 0 from J, leaving 20 bases between them. Looked up from germline, CDR1 is SGHRS and CDR2 is YFSETQ. CDR3 in DNA: TGCGCCAGCAGCCCCGGATGGGGGGGCCTGGTTAGCAATCAGCCCCAGCATTTT. Translating it yields CASSPGWGGLVSNQPQHF.

There are many counts of this clone. V is TRBV5-4 and J is TRBJ1-1, with D possibly TRBD1 on 5 matching bases. The germline V gene encodes CDR1 SGHNT and CDR2 YYREEE (reference sequence). The CDR3 covers 15 residues. Trimming left V 2 bases short and J 1 base short, with 12 bases between. CDR3 sequence reads: CASSLRQTANTEAFF. CDR3 coding DNA: TGTGCCAGCAGCTTACGACAGACAGCGAACACTGAAGCTTTCTTT.

CDR3 sequence (DNA): TGTGCCAGCAGCCAATCCAGGGCAGGGGACGGCAATGAGCAGTTCTTC. It is translated as CASSQSRAGDGNEQFF. The J gene is TRBJ2-1, the V gene TRBV16; weak D call: TRBD1 (6 bases). The CDR3 totals 16 residues. The V gene's germline CDR1 is KGHSY and CDR2 FQNENV. V was cut by 0 bases and J by 6 bases, with 15 bases left in between.

This sequence joins TRBV11-2 and TRBJ1-1; 10 nucleotides align to TRBD1. V lost 5 bases to trimming and J lost 10 bases; unmatched junction nucleotides: 7. The germline V gene encodes CDR1 SGHAT and CDR2 FQNNGV. The CDR3 has 13 residues. The CDR3 nucleotides read TGTGCCAGCAGCGCTGCCGGGACAGGGGCAGCTTTCTTT. This gives the protein CASSAAGTGAAFF.

This clone was counted a few times. This sequence joins TRBV28 and TRBJ1-5, with 7 positions matching TRBD1. The V gene end was trimmed by 5 bases and the J gene end by 6 bases; junction bases not matched to a gene: 7. This CDR3 is 14 amino acids long. Germline loops: CDR1 MDHEN, CDR2 SYDVKM. In DNA form, the CDR3 reads TGTGCCAGCAGTCCAGGGGGAAGGGGTCAGCCCCAGCATTTT. This codes for CASSPGGRGQPQHF.

The rearrangement uses TRBV9 and TRBJ2-7, with D tentatively TRBD1 (6 bases). The CDR3 contains 14 residues. Germline V CDR1 and CDR2: SGDLS, YYNGEE. Trimming shortened V by 3 bases and J by 2 bases, and 12 bases separated the two germline ends. The CDR3 DNA follows: TGTGCCAGCAGCGCAGGACAGAAGGCCTACGAGCAGTACTTC. Protein product: CASSAGQKAYEQYF.

The chain employs TRBV2 and TRBJ1-5; D remains ambiguous. This CDR3 is 15 amino acids long. Germline V gene data show CDR1 as SNHLY and CDR2 as FYNNEI. V lost 1 base, J lost 0 bases, and 7 bases lay in between. CDR3 bases: TGTGCCAGCAGTGAAGGACACCTTAGCAATCAGCCCCAGCATTTT. This translates into CASSEGHLSNQPQHF. The entire variable domain, with the rest obtained from reference TRBV2 and TRBJ1-5, is as follows: EPEVTQTPSHQVTQMGQEVILRCVPISNHLYFYWYRQILGQKVEFLVSFYNNEISEKSEIFDDQFSVERPDGSNFTLKIRSTKLEDSAMYFCASSEGHLSNQPQHFGDGTRLSIL.

V usage is TRBV30 and J usage is TRBJ1-1; perhaps TRBD1 as D (5 bases). Germline assignment: CDR1 GTSNPN and CDR2 SVGIG (reference sequence). The CDR3 length is 13 residues. Trimming removed 5 bases from V and 5 bases from J, with 15 bases in between. CDR3 bases: TGTGCCTGGGCCTCGGGGGGTCGGACTGAAGCTTTCTTT. This codes for CAWASGGRTEAFF.

This clone was seen a few times. This chain links TRBV3-1 (or the pseudogene TRBV3-2) with TRBJ1-6; 8 bases align to TRBD1. This CDR3 contains 18 residues. The V gene end was trimmed by 1 base and the J gene end by 7 bases; junction bases not matched to a gene: 12. The germline CDR1 and CDR2 sequences are LGHDT and YNNKEL (reference sequence). The CDR3 nucleotides are TGTGCCAGCAGCCAAGGCGGCCGTCCCACAGGGGGGAATTCACCCCTCCACTTT. It codes for CASSQGGRPTGGNSPLHF.

The chain couples TRBV4-1 to TRBJ2-1; 9 nucleotides line up with TRBD1. V was clipped by 2 bases and J by 3 bases; unmatched bases: 8. This CDR3 has 17 amino acids. The germline V gene encodes CDR1 MGHRA and CDR2 YSYEKL. CDR3 protein: CASSQTLQGADYNEQFF. CDR3 in DNA: TGCGCCAGCAGCCAAACCTTACAGGGGGCGGACTACAATGAGCAGTTCTTC.

A remark on this clone: In the same sample, other DNA sequences code for this CDR3. This chain uses TRBV5-1 with TRBJ1-1; no firm D call. The CDR3 runs 14 residues. Germline lookup yields CDR1 SGHRS and CDR2 YFSETQ. The germline V and J ends were trimmed by 0 bases and 1 base, with 7 bases remaining between them. CDR3 coding DNA: TGCGCCAGCAGCTTGGAGACGGGGAACACTGAAGCTTTCTTT. Translating gives CASSLETGNTEAFF.

The chain employs TRBV7-6 and TRBJ2-7; weak D call: TRBD1 (5 bases). This CDR3 has 14 amino acids. Trimming took 5 bases from V and 2 from J, leaving 13 bases between them. CDR1 and CDR2 (germline): SGHVS, FNYEAQ. The CDR3 sequence is CASSQGLPAYEQYF. For the CDR3, the DNA is TGTGCCAGCAGCCAGGGTCTGCCCGCCTACGAGCAGTACTTC.

The V call is TRBV7-8, the J call TRBJ2-5; D is uncertain. In germline, CDR1 is SGHVS, CDR2 FQNEAQ. Between the trimmed V and J ends, which lost 5 bases and 2 bases, there was a span of 6 bases. The CDR3 is 12 residues long. The CDR3 bases are TGTGCCAGCAGCGCGAGGCAAGAGACCCAGTACTTC. It yields the protein CASSARQETQYF.

This clone was seen a single time. The J gene is TRBJ2-3, the V gene TRBV19; a possible D gene is TRBD2 (5 bases). This CDR3 is 14 amino acids long. Trimming cost V 4 bases and J 0 bases, with 8 bases left between them. Looked up from germline, CDR1 is LNHDA and CDR2 is SQIVND (reference sequence). The CDR3: CASSRRASTDTQYF. The DNA for the CDR3 is TGTGCCAGTAGTAGGCGGGCTAGCACAGATACGCAGTATTTT.

This sequence joins TRBV29-1 and TRBJ1-4; no definite D call. The CDR3 spans 13 residues. The germline CDR1 and CDR2 sequences are SQVTM and ANQGSEA. V lost 6 bases, J lost 8 bases, and 16 bases lay in between. The chain's CDR3 is CSVRPNAGEKLFF. The CDR3 nucleotides are TGCAGCGTGCGACCCAATGCGGGAGAAAAACTGTTTTTT.

The CDR3 here is CASSQQGTETGELFF. CDR3 nucleotides: TGTGCCAGCAGTCAACAGGGGACAGAAACCGGGGAGCTGTTTTTT. The rearrangement uses TRBV6-6 and TRBJ2-2, with 7 positions matching TRBD1. Germline assignment: CDR1 MNHNY and CDR2 SVGAGI (reference sequence). The CDR3 sequence is 15 residues long. Germline trimming cut 5 bases from V and 5 bases from J; bases unmatched to any gene: 8.

The chain employs TRBV5-6 and TRBJ2-5, with a possible D match to TRBD1 (5 bases). Germline V gene sequence: CDR1 SGHDT, CDR2 YYEEEE. The CDR3 has 14 residues. The V end was cut by 0 bases, the J end by 1 base, with 7 bases between. This chain's CDR3 is CASSLGQLQETQYF. CDR3 sequence (DNA): TGTGCCAGCAGCTTGGGACAGCTCCAAGAGACCCAGTACTTC.

V is TRBV5-1 and J is TRBJ2-3, with a weak D call TRBD2 (5 bases). Trimming pared 6 bases from V and 6 bases from J, leaving 17 bases between. The CDR3 loop spans 14 amino acids. Germline CDR1 reads SGHRS; CDR2 reads YFSETQ. The CDR3 here is CASTTGNPVDTQYF. Written as DNA, the CDR3 is TGCGCCAGCACCACGGGGAACCCCGTGGATACGCAGTATTTT.

In the case of this clone: Since a much larger clone is just one base distant, this may be a read error. The chain is built from TRBV5-6 and TRBJ2-2, with D maybe TRBD1 (5 bases). Between the trimmed V and J ends, which lost 5 bases and 1 base, there was a span of 6 bases. Germline CDR1 and CDR2: SGHDT and YYEEEE. There are 13 residues in the CDR3. The CDR3 region is CASRGLNTGELFF. In DNA form, the CDR3 reads TGTGCCAGCAGGGGGCTGAACACCGGGGAGCTGTTTTTT.

The chain links TRBV2 to TRBJ2-5, with D tentatively TRBD1 (5 bases). V lost 7 bases and J 1 base, leaving 7 bases between the germline ends. CDR3 length equals 12 residues. From germline, CDR1 is SNHLY and CDR2 FYNNEI. The CDR3 here is CASKGIQETQYF. CDR3 DNA sequence: TGTGCCAGCAAGGGGATCCAAGAGACCCAGTACTTC. The variable domain in full, with the rest retrieved from reference TRBV2 and TRBJ2-5, is EPEVTQTPSHQVTQMGQEVILRCVPISNHLYFYWYRQILGQKVEFLVSFYNNEISEKSEIFDDQFSVERPDGSNFTLKIRSTKLEDSAMYFCASKGIQETQYFGPGTRLLVL.